This T cell receptor (beta chain) was recorded in a study of blood T cell repertoires in COVID-19. Germline assignment: CDR1 MNHEY and CDR2 SVGAGI. This CDR3 region has 15 residues. Trimming cost V 2 bases and J 4 bases, with 11 bases left between them. Assay: immunoSEQ multiplex PCR; the TCRdb copy retains only in-frame clones and omits some. The repertoire holds 300,000 to 400,000 clones, 85% seen once, with about 2% in the top ten. This clone was seen a few times. This rearrangement joins TRBV6-5 to TRBJ2-2; D remains ambiguous. Sequencing was done on a sample of PBMCs or T cells enriched from blood (not recorded which). This TCR came from a woman younger than 45 who had been exposed to COVID-19. The CDR3 nucleotides are TGTGCCAGCAGTTACGATGGATCGGGCACCGGGGAGCTGTTTTTT. Protein: CASSYDGSGTGELFF.